These 6 T cell receptor beta chains share one sample of origin, sequenced in a study of CD8 T cells in ankylosing spondylitis. Using its own MiXCR run on the 5' RACE reads, TCRdb lists one record per CDR3 protein. The top ten hold 3.5% of the sample, which has approximately 290,000 distinct CDR3 sequences, 20% seen once. The sequencing sample was made of blood, either unsorted or a sorted T cell fraction (not recorded which). The receptors shown here come from a female donor with ankylosing spondylitis or in good health (not recorded which).

This clonotype has more than one count but fewer than ten. This chain connects TRBV6-2 or TRBV6-3 to TRBJ2-3; D remains unclear. V lost 0 bases, J lost 6 bases, and 7 bases lay in between. Per the germline V gene, CDR1 is MNHEY and CDR2 is SVGEGT. The CDR3 has 13 amino acids. The CDR3 protein is CASSYSITDTQYF. For the CDR3, the DNA is TGTGCCAGCAGTTACTCGATAACGGATACGCAGTATTTT.

Only a few counts were recorded for this clonotype. The V call is TRBV20-1, the J call TRBJ2-7; 7 positions match TRBD2. The ends lost 3 bases at V and 4 bases at J; junction bases unmatched: 3. CDR3 length equals 12 residues. Germline V gene data show CDR1 as DFQATT and CDR2 as SNEGSKA (reference sequence). CDR3 DNA sequence: TGCAGTGCTAGTATTAGCGGGTACGAGCAGTACTTC. Translated: CSASISGYEQYF.

Regarding this clonotype: At one boundary the junction diverges from the germline segment, which might be a read error. The rearrangement uses TRBV7-6 and TRBJ2-2; 7 nucleotides line up with TRBD2. The CDR3 has 17 amino acids. Per the germline V gene, CDR1 is SGHVS and CDR2 is FNYEAQ. CDR3 bases: TGTGCCAGCAGCTTAGCATCCAGCGGGATGAACACCGGGGATCTGTTTTTT. Translated: CASSLASSGMNTGDLFF.

This clonotype was picked up a small number of times. V gene TRBV9 combines with J gene TRBJ2-1; D is ambiguous. The CDR3 sequence is 11 residues long. Germline V CDR1 and CDR2: SGDLS, YYNGEE. The V end lost 0 bases, the J end lost 9 bases, and 4 bases lay between the germline ends. The CDR3 loop reads CASSVGGEQFF. CDR3 nucleotide sequence: TGTGCCAGCAGCGTAGGAGGTGAGCAGTTCTTC.

This clonotype was picked up a small number of times. This chain uses TRBV24-1 with TRBJ2-3; no clear D. Between the trimmed V and J ends, which lost 5 bases and 0 bases, there was a span of 5 bases. There are 13 residues in the CDR3. The V gene's germline CDR1 is KGHDR and CDR2 SFDVKD. CDR3 DNA sequence: TGTGCCACCAGTGTCGGGAGCACAGATACGCAGTATTTT. This gives the protein CATSVGSTDTQYF.

This chain joins TRBV12-3 or TRBV12-4 and TRBJ2-3; unclear D gene. The CDR3 extends over 14 amino acids. V was shortened by 3 bases and J by 4 bases, with 11 bases between the two germline ends. CDR3: CASSLLRVPDTQYF. CDR3 nucleotide sequence: TGTGCCAGCAGTTTGTTAAGGGTTCCAGATACGCAGTATTTT.